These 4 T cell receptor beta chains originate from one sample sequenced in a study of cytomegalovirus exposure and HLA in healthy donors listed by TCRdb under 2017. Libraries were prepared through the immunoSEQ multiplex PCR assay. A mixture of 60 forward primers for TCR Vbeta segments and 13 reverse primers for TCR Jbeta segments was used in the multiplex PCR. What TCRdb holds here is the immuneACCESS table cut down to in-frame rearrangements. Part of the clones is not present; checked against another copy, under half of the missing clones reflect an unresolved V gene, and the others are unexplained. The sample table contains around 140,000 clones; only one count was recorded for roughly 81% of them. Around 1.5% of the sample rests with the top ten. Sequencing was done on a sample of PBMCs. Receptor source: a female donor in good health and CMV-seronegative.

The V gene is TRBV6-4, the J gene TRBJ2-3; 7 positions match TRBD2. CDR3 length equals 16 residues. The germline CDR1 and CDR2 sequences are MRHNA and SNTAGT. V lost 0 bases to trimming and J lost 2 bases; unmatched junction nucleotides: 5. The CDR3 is CASSDSASGPTDTQYF. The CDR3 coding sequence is TGTGCCAGCAGTGACTCGGCTAGCGGACCCACAGATACGCAGTATTTT.

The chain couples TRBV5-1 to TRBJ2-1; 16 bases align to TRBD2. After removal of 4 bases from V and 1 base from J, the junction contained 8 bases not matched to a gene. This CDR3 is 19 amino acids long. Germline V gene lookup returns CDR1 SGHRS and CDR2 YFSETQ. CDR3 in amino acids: CASSPTGLAGGRSYNEQFF. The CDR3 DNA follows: TGCGCCAGCAGCCCAACGGGACTAGCGGGAGGGCGGTCCTACAATGAGCAGTTCTTC. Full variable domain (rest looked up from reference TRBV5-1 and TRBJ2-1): KAGVTQTPRYLIKTRGQQVTLSCSPISGHRSVSWYQQTPGQGLQFLFEYFSETQRNKGNFPGRFSGRQFSNSRSEMNVSTLELGDSALYLCASSPTGLAGGRSYNEQFFGPGTRLTVL.

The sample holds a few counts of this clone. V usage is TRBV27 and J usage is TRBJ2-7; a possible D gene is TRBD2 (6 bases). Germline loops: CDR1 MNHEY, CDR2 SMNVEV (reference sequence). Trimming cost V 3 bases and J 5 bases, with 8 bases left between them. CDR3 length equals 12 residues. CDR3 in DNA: TGTGCCAGCAGTTTGGCGGGAAACGAGCAGTACTTC. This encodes CASSLAGNEQYF.

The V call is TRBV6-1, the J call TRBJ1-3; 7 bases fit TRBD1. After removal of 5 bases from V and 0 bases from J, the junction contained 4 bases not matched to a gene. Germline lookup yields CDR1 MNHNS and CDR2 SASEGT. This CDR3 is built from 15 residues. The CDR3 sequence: CASSTRDSSGNTIYF. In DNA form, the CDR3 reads TGTGCCAGCAGTACCCGGGACAGCTCTGGAAACACCATATATTTT.